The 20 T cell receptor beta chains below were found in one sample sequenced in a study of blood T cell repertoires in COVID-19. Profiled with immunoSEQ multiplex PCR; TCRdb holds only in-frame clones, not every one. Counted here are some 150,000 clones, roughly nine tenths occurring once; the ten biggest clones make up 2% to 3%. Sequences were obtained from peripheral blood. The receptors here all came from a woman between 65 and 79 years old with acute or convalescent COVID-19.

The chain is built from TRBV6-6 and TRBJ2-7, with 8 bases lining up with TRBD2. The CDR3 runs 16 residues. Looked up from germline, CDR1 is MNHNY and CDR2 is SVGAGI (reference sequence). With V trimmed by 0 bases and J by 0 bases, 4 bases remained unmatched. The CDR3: CASSYSTGGASYEQYV. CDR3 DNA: TGTGCCAGCAGTTACTCGACCGGGGGGGCCTCCTACGAGCAGTACGTC.

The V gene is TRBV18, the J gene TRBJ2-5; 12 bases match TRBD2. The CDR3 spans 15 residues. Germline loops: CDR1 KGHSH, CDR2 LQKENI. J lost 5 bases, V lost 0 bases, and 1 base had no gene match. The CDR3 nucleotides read TGTGCCAGCTCACCACCAACTAGCGGGGGGGAGACCCAGTACTTC. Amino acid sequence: CASSPPTSGGETQYF.

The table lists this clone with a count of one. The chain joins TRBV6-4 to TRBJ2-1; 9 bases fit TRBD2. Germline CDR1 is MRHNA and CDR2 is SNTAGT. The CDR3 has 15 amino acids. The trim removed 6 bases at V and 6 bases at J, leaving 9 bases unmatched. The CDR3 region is CASREVAGVGNEQFF. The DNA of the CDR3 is TGTGCCAGCAGAGAGGTAGCGGGGGTCGGCAATGAGCAGTTCTTC.

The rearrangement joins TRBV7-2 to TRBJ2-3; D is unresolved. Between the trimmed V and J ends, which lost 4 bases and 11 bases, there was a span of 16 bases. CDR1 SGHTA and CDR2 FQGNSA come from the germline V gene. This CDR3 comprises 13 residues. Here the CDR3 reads CASSSSRFTGQYF. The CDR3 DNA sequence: TGTGCCAGCAGCTCTTCCCGATTCACGGGGCAGTATTTT.

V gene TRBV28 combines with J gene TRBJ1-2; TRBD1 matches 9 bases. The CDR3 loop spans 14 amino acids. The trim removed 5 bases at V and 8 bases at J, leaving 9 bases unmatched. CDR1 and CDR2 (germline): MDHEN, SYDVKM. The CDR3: CASSPTGGAEGYTF. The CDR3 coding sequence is TGTGCCAGCAGTCCAACAGGGGGCGCCGAAGGCTACACCTTC.

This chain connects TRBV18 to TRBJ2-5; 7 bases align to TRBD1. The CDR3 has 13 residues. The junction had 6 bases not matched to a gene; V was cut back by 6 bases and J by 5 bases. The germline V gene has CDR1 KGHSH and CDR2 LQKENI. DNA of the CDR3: TGTGCCAGCTCGCAGGACAGGACGGAGACCCAGTACTTC. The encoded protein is CASSQDRTETQYF.

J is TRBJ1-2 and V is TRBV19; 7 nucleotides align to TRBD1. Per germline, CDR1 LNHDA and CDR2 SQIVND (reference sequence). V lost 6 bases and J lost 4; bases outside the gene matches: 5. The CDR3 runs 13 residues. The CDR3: CASRSTGTYGYTF. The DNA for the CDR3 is TGTGCCAGTAGGTCGACAGGGACCTATGGCTACACCTTC.

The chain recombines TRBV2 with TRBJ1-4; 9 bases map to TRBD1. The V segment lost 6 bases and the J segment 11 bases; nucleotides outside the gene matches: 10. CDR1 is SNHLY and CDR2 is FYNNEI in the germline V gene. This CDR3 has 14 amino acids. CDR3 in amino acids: CASSPTGGYGKLFF. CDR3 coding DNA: TGTGCCAGCAGCCCGACAGGGGGGTATGGGAAACTGTTTTTT.

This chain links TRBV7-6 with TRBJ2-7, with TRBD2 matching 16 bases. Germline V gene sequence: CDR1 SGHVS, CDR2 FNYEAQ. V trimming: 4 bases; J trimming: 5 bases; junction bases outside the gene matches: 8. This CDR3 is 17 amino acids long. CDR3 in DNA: TGTGCCAGCAGCTCGGGACTAGCGGGGGGGCCACACGACGAGCAGTACTTC. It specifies CASSSGLAGGPHDEQYF.

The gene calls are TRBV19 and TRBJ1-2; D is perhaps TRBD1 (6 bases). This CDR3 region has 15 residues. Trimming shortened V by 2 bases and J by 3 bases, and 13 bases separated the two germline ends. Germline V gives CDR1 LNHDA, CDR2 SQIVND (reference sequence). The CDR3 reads CASSIPGGFDYGYTF. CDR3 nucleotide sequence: TGTGCCAGTAGTATACCGGGGGGCTTTGACTATGGCTACACCTTC. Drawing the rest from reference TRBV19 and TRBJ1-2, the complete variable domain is DGGITQSPKYLFRKEGQNVTLSCEQNLNHDAMYWYRQDPGQGLRLIYYSQIVNDFQKGDIAEGYSVSREKKESFPLTVTSAQKNPTAFYLCASSIPGGFDYGYTFGSGTRLTVV.

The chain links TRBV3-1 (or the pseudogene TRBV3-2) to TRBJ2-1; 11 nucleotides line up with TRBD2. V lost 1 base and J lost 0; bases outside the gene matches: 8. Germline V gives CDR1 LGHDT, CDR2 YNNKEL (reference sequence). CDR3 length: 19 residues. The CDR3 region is CASSQAGTSGLSSYNEQFF. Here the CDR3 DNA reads TGTGCCAGCAGCCAAGCCGGGACTAGCGGTTTAAGCTCCTACAATGAGCAGTTCTTC.

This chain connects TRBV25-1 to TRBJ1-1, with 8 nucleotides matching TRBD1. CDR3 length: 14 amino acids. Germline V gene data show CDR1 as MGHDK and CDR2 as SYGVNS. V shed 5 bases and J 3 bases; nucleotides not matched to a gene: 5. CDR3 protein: CASSKGQAHTEAFF. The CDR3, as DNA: TGTGCCAGCAGTAAGGGACAGGCACACACTGAAGCTTTCTTT.

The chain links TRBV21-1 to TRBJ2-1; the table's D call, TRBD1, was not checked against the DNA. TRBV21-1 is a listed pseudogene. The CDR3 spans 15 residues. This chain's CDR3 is CASTNGQGKDNEQFF. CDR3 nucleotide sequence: TGTGCCAGCACAAACGGGCAGGGGAAGGACAATGAGCAGTTCTTC.

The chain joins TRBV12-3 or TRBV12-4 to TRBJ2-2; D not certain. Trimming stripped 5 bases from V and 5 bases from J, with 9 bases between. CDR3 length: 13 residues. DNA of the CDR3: TGTGCCAGCAGTCCGACTGTGACCGGGGAGCTGTTTTTT. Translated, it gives CASSPTVTGELFF.

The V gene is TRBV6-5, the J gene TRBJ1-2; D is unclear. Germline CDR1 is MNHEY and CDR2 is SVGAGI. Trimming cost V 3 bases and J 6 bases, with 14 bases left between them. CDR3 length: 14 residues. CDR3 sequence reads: CASSYLRVTHGYTF. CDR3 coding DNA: TGTGCCAGCAGTTATCTACGAGTTACCCATGGCTACACCTTC.

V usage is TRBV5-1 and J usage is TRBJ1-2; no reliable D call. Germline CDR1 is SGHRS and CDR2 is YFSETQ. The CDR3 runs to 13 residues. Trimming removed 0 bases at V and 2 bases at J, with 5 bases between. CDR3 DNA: TGCGCCAGCAGCTTGGCAGAAAACTATGGCTACACCTTC. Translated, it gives CASSLAENYGYTF.

The CDR3 DNA reads TGTGCCAGCAGCTTAATAGGCGGATACAATGAGCAGTTCTTC. Translation: CASSLIGGYNEQFF. This chain links TRBV5-6 with TRBJ2-1, with D uncertain. CDR3 length: 14 residues. The V gene's germline CDR1 is SGHDT and CDR2 YYEEEE. V lost 2 bases and J lost 4, with 10 bases in between.

CDR3 DNA: TGTGCCAGTAGTATAGGGGAAGGGAGGAACTATGGCTACACCTTC. This encodes CASSIGEGRNYGYTF. The chain is built from TRBV19 and TRBJ1-2; no definite D call. CDR3 size: 15 residues. From germline, CDR1 is LNHDA and CDR2 SQIVND (reference sequence). The V gene lost 1 base and the J gene lost 2 bases, with 11 bases spanning the gap.

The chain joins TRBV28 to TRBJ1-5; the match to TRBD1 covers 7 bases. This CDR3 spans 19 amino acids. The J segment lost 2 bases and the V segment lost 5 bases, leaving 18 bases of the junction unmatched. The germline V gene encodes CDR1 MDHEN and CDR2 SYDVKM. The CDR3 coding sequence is TGTGCCAGCAGTATACCATGGGGCCTAGTAGGGACAGGCAATCAGCCCCAGCATTTT. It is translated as CASSIPWGLVGTGNQPQHF. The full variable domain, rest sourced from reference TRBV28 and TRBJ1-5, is DVKVTQSSRYLVKRTGEKVFLECVQDMDHENMFWYRQDPGLGLRLIYFSYDVKMKEKGDIPEGYSVSREKKERFSLILESASTNQTSMYLCASSIPWGLVGTGNQPQHFGDGTRLSIL.

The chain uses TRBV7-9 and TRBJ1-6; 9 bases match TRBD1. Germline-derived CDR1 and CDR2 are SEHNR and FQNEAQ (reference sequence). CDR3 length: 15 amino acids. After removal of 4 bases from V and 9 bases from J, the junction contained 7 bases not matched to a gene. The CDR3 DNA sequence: TGTGCCAGCAGCTCGGGACAGGGAGGTGCTTCACCCCTCCACTTT. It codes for CASSSGQGGASPLHF.